These 29 T cell receptor beta chains were sequenced from one sample in a study of shared clonotypes between healthy human individuals. Only CD45RO-negative cells positively selected for CCR7 counted as naive CD8 cells, so terminally differentiated effector memory CD45RA+ cells were excluded. The assay was immunoSEQ multiplex PCR, and TCRdb's table has in-frame clones only and misses some. This sample carries roughly 2,000,000 clones, 90% to 95% of them seen once, and the ten largest clones take around 1.7%. The specimen was naive CD8+ T cells from PBMCs. These receptor sequences come from a man aged 18 to 30 in good health. Some clones in this sample may be carry-over from other donors' samples.

The genes are TRBV29-1 and TRBJ2-5; a possible D gene is TRBD1 (8 bases). The germline V gene has CDR1 SQVTM and CDR2 ANQGSEA. The germline V and J ends were trimmed by 6 bases and 6 bases, with 14 bases remaining between them. CDR3 length equals 12 residues. The CDR3 bases are TGCAGCGTCTACAGGGGGGGAAAGACCCAGTACTTC. Translating gives CSVYRGGKTQYF.

The sample holds one count of this clone. The chain joins TRBV7-9 to TRBJ2-2; TRBD2 matches at 14 bases. The CDR3 is made up of 16 amino acids. The germline V gene encodes CDR1 SEHNR and CDR2 FQNEAQ (reference sequence). V shed 5 bases and J 7 bases; nucleotides not matched to a gene: 6. CDR3 DNA: TGTGCCAGCAGCCCGGCCGGGACTAGCGGGGGCGGGGAGCTGTTTTTT. Its translation: CASSPAGTSGGGELFF.

This clone appeared a few times. The V gene is TRBV9, the J gene TRBJ1-1; 8 positions match TRBD1. Germline lookup yields CDR1 SGDLS and CDR2 YYNGEE. This CDR3 comprises 15 residues. V shed 4 bases and J 1 base; nucleotides not matched to a gene: 6. The CDR3 DNA follows: TGTGCCAGCAGCCCCCACGGACAGGGGAACACTGAAGCTTTCTTT. Its translation is CASSPHGQGNTEAFF.

The rearrangement joins TRBV27 to TRBJ1-1; D remains ambiguous. The CDR3 is made up of 17 amino acids. V lost 6 bases, J lost 0 bases, and 20 bases lay in between. Germline CDR1 MNHEY, CDR2 SMNVEV (reference sequence). CDR3 residues: CASSPSRGEVVNTEAFF. The DNA of the CDR3 is TGTGCCAGCAGCCCCAGCCGCGGTGAGGTAGTGAACACTGAAGCTTTCTTT.

The chain joins TRBV27 to TRBJ1-2; 8 bases align to TRBD1. The CDR3 covers 17 residues. V trimming: 0 bases; J trimming: 0 bases; junction bases outside the gene matches: 6. CDR1 and CDR2 from the germline V gene are MNHEY and SMNVEV (reference sequence). The CDR3 region is CASSLSLWTGSNYGYTF. The CDR3 DNA sequence: TGTGCCAGCAGTTTATCGCTTTGGACAGGGTCTAACTATGGCTACACCTTC.

CDR3 residues: CASSKSTDSTRGYTF. The CDR3 DNA follows: TGTGCCAGTAGTAAGTCAACTGATTCCACCAGGGGCTACACCTTC. The chain employs TRBV19 and TRBJ1-2; D uncertain. Germline V gene sequence: CDR1 LNHDA, CDR2 SQIVND (reference sequence). Trimming left V 4 bases short and J 8 bases short, with 20 bases between. The length of the CDR3 is 15 residues. Complete variable domain (other parts from reference TRBV19 and TRBJ1-2): DGGITQSPKYLFRKEGQNVTLSCEQNLNHDAMYWYRQDPGQGLRLIYYSQIVNDFQKGDIAEGYSVSREKKESFPLTVTSAQKNPTAFYLCASSKSTDSTRGYTFGSGTRLTVV.

J is TRBJ1-5 and V is TRBV28; 7 bases line up with TRBD1. The V gene end was trimmed by 3 bases and the J gene end by 3 bases; junction bases not matched to a gene: 2. Germline loops: CDR1 MDHEN, CDR2 SYDVKM. CDR3 length: 14 residues. CDR3 residues: CASSLDRLNQPQHF. CDR3 coding DNA: TGTGCCAGCAGTTTGGACAGGCTCAATCAGCCCCAGCATTTT.

The gene calls are TRBV28 and TRBJ2-3, with D perhaps TRBD1 or TRBD2 (5 bases each). This CDR3 is built from 15 residues. The V end was cut by 7 bases, the J end by 0 bases, with 14 bases between. Germline V gene lookup returns CDR1 MDHEN and CDR2 SYDVKM. CDR3 in DNA: TGTGCCAGCACCCTCGGGGCCTATAGCACAGATACGCAGTATTTT. This translates into CASTLGAYSTDTQYF. Drawing the rest from reference TRBV28 and TRBJ2-3, the complete variable domain is DVKVTQSSRYLVKRTGEKVFLECVQDMDHENMFWYRQDPGLGLRLIYFSYDVKMKEKGDIPEGYSVSREKKERFSLILESASTNQTSMYLCASTLGAYSTDTQYFGPGTRLTVL.

This chain links TRBV16 with TRBJ1-5; D gene ambiguous. Trimming removed 4 bases from V and 5 bases from J, with 6 bases in between. This CDR3 has 12 residues. CDR1 is KGHSY, CDR2 FQNENV, per germline. CDR3 bases: TGTGCCAGCAGCCTAACGGATCAGCCCCAGCATTTT. Translated, it gives CASSLTDQPQHF.

V and J are TRBV7-9 and TRBJ1-1, with D unclear. V gave up 5 bases and J gave up 6 bases, with 16 bases separating them. This CDR3 has 14 residues. Per germline, CDR1 SEHNR and CDR2 FQNEAQ (reference sequence). CDR3 loop: CASSPLMEGAEAFF. CDR3 DNA sequence: TGTGCCAGCAGCCCCCTAATGGAGGGCGCTGAAGCTTTCTTT.

Comment on this clone: The sample carries other DNA sequences with the same CDR3. The chain recombines TRBV6-1 with TRBJ1-1; D gene unclear. The germline V and J ends were trimmed by 6 bases and 2 bases, with 7 bases remaining between them. The CDR3 length is 12 residues. Germline V gene lookup returns CDR1 MNHNS and CDR2 SASEGT. The CDR3 coding sequence is TGTGCCAGCAGGGTTGTCAACACTGAAGCTTTCTTT. It specifies CASRVVNTEAFF.

The chain couples TRBV15 to TRBJ2-5, with a tentative D call TRBD2 (5 bases). Germline V gene data show CDR1 as LNHNV and CDR2 as YYDKDF (reference sequence). This CDR3 has 14 amino acids. Trimming pared 1 base from V and 4 bases from J, leaving 10 bases between. The CDR3 bases are TGTGCCACCAGCAGAGTGCGGGTAGTAGAGACCCAGTACTTC. Translated: CATSRVRVVETQYF.

The rearrangement uses TRBV29-1 and TRBJ2-1, with D perhaps assigned TRBD1 or TRBD2 (7 bases each). The germline V gene has CDR1 SQVTM and CDR2 ANQGSEA. This CDR3 is built from 13 residues. Trimming removed 8 bases from V and 5 bases from J, with 16 bases in between. CDR3 bases: TGCAGCATCAGGGGGGGGCTGGACAATGAGCAGTTCTTC. Protein sequence: CSIRGGLDNEQFF.

This clone was detected only a few times. This chain connects TRBV18 to TRBJ1-1; D gene uncertain. The CDR3 contains 13 residues. V dropped 4 bases and J dropped 5 bases, with 11 bases sitting between them. Looked up from germline, CDR1 is KGHSH and CDR2 is LQKENI. The CDR3 is CASSLQSGTEAFF. CDR3 coding DNA: TGTGCCAGCTCACTTCAAAGCGGGACTGAAGCTTTCTTT.

This chain links TRBV27 with TRBJ2-7; TRBD2 matches 8 bases. Germline V CDR1 and CDR2: MNHEY, SMNVEV (reference sequence). V lost 5 bases, J lost 3 bases, and 9 bases stayed unmatched. This CDR3 contains 15 residues. CDR3 DNA: TGTGCCAGCAGTCGTTCGGCTAGCGGGTACTACGAGCAGTACTTC. It codes for CASSRSASGYYEQYF.

The chain employs TRBV6-5 and TRBJ2-5, with 7 bases fitting TRBD1. Germline assignment: CDR1 MNHEY and CDR2 SVGAGI. The CDR3 is 15 amino acids. Trimming took 3 bases from V and 2 from J; bases not matched to a gene: 6. CDR3 in DNA: TGTGCCAGCAGTTATGACAGGGTGGTGCAAGAGACCCAGTACTTC. It codes for CASSYDRVVQETQYF.

V gene TRBV18 combines with J gene TRBJ1-5, with D perhaps TRBD1 (5 bases). V gave up 3 bases and J gave up 0 bases, with 27 bases separating them. The CDR3 is made up of 21 amino acids. In germline, CDR1 is KGHSH, CDR2 LQKENI. As DNA, the CDR3 is TGTGCCAGCTCACCGTTTATTATCGGGACCGACTTTGACCATAGCAATCAGCCCCAGCATTTT. This translates into CASSPFIIGTDFDHSNQPQHF.

The genes are TRBV5-6 and TRBJ1-4; no clear D gene. CDR1 is SGHDT, CDR2 YYEEEE, per germline. The CDR3 covers 18 residues. The V end was cut by 4 bases, the J end by 3 bases, with 22 bases between. The CDR3 sequence is CASSLYFGTRYPNEKLFF. CDR3 nucleotide sequence: TGTGCCAGCAGCCTATACTTCGGTACTCGGTATCCTAATGAAAAACTGTTTTTT.

This sequence joins TRBV2 and TRBJ2-5, with a weak D call TRBD2 (7 bases). CDR3 length equals 13 residues. Germline V lookup: CDR1 SNHLY, CDR2 FYNNEI. V was trimmed by 7 bases and J by 5 bases, leaving 14 bases between them. Here the CDR3 DNA reads TGTGCCAGCAAAGAAGGGGGAGGGGAGACCCAGTACTTC. This gives the protein CASKEGGGETQYF.

This chain connects TRBV19 to TRBJ1-5; 8 bases map to TRBD1. This CDR3 has 15 residues. Germline V CDR1 and CDR2: LNHDA, SQIVND (reference sequence). V shed 1 base and J 4 bases; nucleotides not matched to a gene: 3. CDR3 DNA sequence: TGTGCCAGTAGTATAGGGCAGGGGGCAAATCAGCCCCAGCATTTT. The encoded protein is CASSIGQGANQPQHF.

In DNA form, the CDR3 reads TGTGCCAGCAGTCGGGGCAGGGAGTACTTC. This translates into CASSRGREYF. The rearrangement joins TRBV28 to TRBJ2-7; either TRBD1 or TRBD2 may supply D (5 bases each). The V gene lost 5 bases and the J gene lost 11 bases, with 10 bases spanning the gap. CDR1 and CDR2 (germline): MDHEN, SYDVKM. The CDR3 length is 10 residues.

DNA of the CDR3: TGTGCCAGCAGCCGGGGGCAGGGGACTTATGGCTACACCTTC. It is translated as CASSRGQGTYGYTF. V gene TRBV9 combines with J gene TRBJ1-2; possible D gene TRBD1, 6 bases. Looked up from germline, CDR1 is SGDLS and CDR2 is YYNGEE. Trimming removed 4 bases from V and 5 bases from J, with 15 bases in between. CDR3 size: 14 residues. The full variable domain, completed using reference TRBV9 and TRBJ1-2, is DSGVTQTPKHLITATGQRVTLRCSPRSGDLSVYWYQQSLDQGLQFLIQYYNGEERAKGNILERFSAQQFPDLHSELNLSSLELGDSALYFCASSRGQGTYGYTFGSGTRLTVV.

V and J are TRBV19 and TRBJ2-1; 7 bases map to TRBD2. From germline, CDR1 is LNHDA and CDR2 SQIVND (reference sequence). The CDR3 totals 15 residues. V was clipped by 5 bases and J by 0 bases; unmatched bases: 4. The DNA for the CDR3 is TGTGCCAGTAGTCTTACTAGCGCCTCCTACAATGAGCAGTTCTTC. It codes for CASSLTSASYNEQFF.

For this clone: Other DNA sequences of this sample code for an identical CDR3. The CDR3 here is CASSVVGTGELFF. The CDR3 DNA sequence: TGTGCCAGCAGCGTAGTGGGCACCGGGGAGCTGTTTTTT. The gene calls are TRBV9 and TRBJ2-2; D is uncertain. Germline-derived CDR1 and CDR2 are SGDLS and YYNGEE. V was trimmed by 0 bases and J by 4 bases, leaving 4 bases between them. The CDR3 loop spans 13 amino acids.

This chain links TRBV28 with TRBJ1-4; D gene uncertain. CDR3 length: 15 amino acids. CDR1 and CDR2 from the germline V gene are MDHEN and SYDVKM. V lost 6 bases, J lost 2 bases, and 13 bases lay in between. The CDR3 DNA follows: TGTGCCAGCAGCCTTTTCGGGGATACTAATGAAAAACTGTTTTTT. Protein: CASSLFGDTNEKLFF. Combining the CDR3 with reference TRBV28 and TRBJ1-4 gives the whole variable domain DVKVTQSSRYLVKRTGEKVFLECVQDMDHENMFWYRQDPGLGLRLIYFSYDVKMKEKGDIPEGYSVSREKKERFSLILESASTNQTSMYLCASSLFGDTNEKLFFGSGTQLSVL.

As concerns this clone: This sample also contains other DNA sequences that code for the same CDR3. The gene calls are TRBV9 and TRBJ2-3, with D possibly matching TRBD2 (5 bases). The CDR3 consists of 14 residues. CDR1 SGDLS and CDR2 YYNGEE come from the germline V gene. Trimming left V 2 bases short and J 2 bases short, with 9 bases between. The CDR3 region is CASSVAGNTDTQYF. In nucleotides, the CDR3 is TGTGCCAGCAGCGTGGCGGGCAACACAGATACGCAGTATTTT.

The genes are TRBV7-8 and TRBJ2-7, with 11 bases matching TRBD1. Losses at the gene ends were 3 bases for V and 4 bases for J; bases not matched to a gene: 5. The CDR3 loop spans 15 amino acids. Per germline, CDR1 SGHVS and CDR2 FQNEAQ. The CDR3 nucleotides read TGTGCCAGCAGCTTCGCGGGGACAGGGGGTTACGAGCAGTACTTC. It translates to CASSFAGTGGYEQYF.

The rearrangement uses TRBV5-6 and TRBJ1-2; 8 nucleotides line up with TRBD1. The CDR3 is 15 amino acids. J lost 8 bases, V lost 1 base, and 10 bases had no gene match. CDR1 SGHDT and CDR2 YYEEEE come from the germline V gene. The CDR3 protein is CASSLPVAGGGGYTF. Written as DNA, the CDR3 is TGTGCCAGCAGCTTGCCCGTTGCAGGGGGCGGCGGCTACACCTTC.

V usage is TRBV5-8 and J usage is TRBJ2-1, with D perhaps TRBD1 (5 bases). Trimming removed 0 bases from V and 9 bases from J, with 10 bases in between. The CDR3 sequence is 13 residues long. Germline-derived CDR1 and CDR2 are SGHTS and YDEGEE. The CDR3 nucleotides are TGTGCCAGCAGCTTGGCCCAGGGAAGTGAGCAGTTCTTC. Its protein is CASSLAQGSEQFF. Combining the CDR3 with reference TRBV5-8 and TRBJ2-1 gives the whole variable domain EAGVTQSPTHLIKTRGQQATLRCSPISGHTSVYWYQQALGLGLQFLLWYDEGEERNRGNFPPRFSGRQFPNYSSELNVNALELEDSALYLCASSLAQGSEQFFGPGTRLTVL.